Each of the 19 T cell receptor beta chains below was sequenced from the same sample in a study of CD8 T cells in ankylosing spondylitis. TCRdb re-called the 5' RACE reads through MiXCR, storing one row per CDR3 protein. The sample lists about 300,000 distinct CDR3 sequences; 20% were seen once. The sequenced sample was blood, either unsorted or a sorted T cell fraction (not recorded which). These receptors all come from a female donor with ankylosing spondylitis or in good health (not recorded which).

The V gene is TRBV19, the J gene TRBJ2-2; no reliable D call. CDR3 length: 15 amino acids. V was cut by 7 bases and J by 4 bases, with 16 bases left in between. Germline CDR1 LNHDA, CDR2 SQIVND (reference sequence). CDR3 nucleotides: TGTGCCAGTACAGACTCCAGGCGAGGCACCGGGGAGCTGTTTTTT. Translated, it gives CASTDSRRGTGELFF.

This chain joins TRBV10-3 and TRBJ2-7; D is possibly TRBD1 (5 bases). Trimming removed 4 bases at V and 3 bases at J, with 7 bases between. Germline CDR1 is ENHRY and CDR2 is SYGVKD. The CDR3 runs 12 residues. DNA for the CDR3: TGTGCCATCAGTGGACAGAACTACGAGCAGTACTTC. It encodes CAISGQNYEQYF.

The table lists this clonotype with a few counts. The chain carries TRBV25-1 and TRBJ2-1; 9 bases match TRBD2. Germline trimming cut 3 bases from V and 0 bases from J; bases unmatched to any gene: 3. Germline CDR1 is MGHDK and CDR2 is SYGVNS. The CDR3 is 16 amino acids. The CDR3 spells CASSDKREDSYNEQFF. Here the CDR3 DNA reads TGTGCCAGCAGTGATAAGCGGGAGGACTCCTACAATGAGCAGTTCTTC.

The V call is TRBV7-6, the J call TRBJ2-1; D might be TRBD2 (7 bases). Trimming pared 2 bases from V and 9 bases from J, leaving 14 bases between. Germline V CDR1 and CDR2: SGHVS, FNYEAQ. There are 14 residues in the CDR3. CDR3 sequence: CASSLYEGGGEQFF. CDR3 DNA: TGTGCCAGCAGCTTATATGAGGGGGGGGGTGAGCAGTTCTTC. Using reference TRBV7-6 and TRBJ2-1 for the parts outside the CDR3, the full variable domain is GAGVSQSPRYKVTKRGQDVALRCDPISGHVSLYWYRQALGQGPEFLTYFNYEAQQDKSGLPNDRFSAERPEGSISTLTIQRTEQRDSAMYRCASSLYEGGGEQFFGPGTRLTVL.

The CDR3 sequence: CASSPQVEGYTF. Here the CDR3 DNA reads TGTGCCAGCAGCCCCCAAGTTGAAGGCTACACCTTC. The J gene is TRBJ1-2, the V gene TRBV9; D unclear. V lost 4 bases and J lost 8, with 12 bases in between. This CDR3 has 12 amino acids. Germline CDR1 is SGDLS and CDR2 is YYNGEE.

The rearrangement uses TRBV4-3 and TRBJ2-5, with TRBD2 identical over 14 bases. CDR1 and CDR2 (germline): LGHNA, YSLEER. With V trimmed by 4 bases and J by 5 bases, 6 bases remained unmatched. CDR3 size: 16 residues. CDR3 in DNA: TGCGCCAGCAGCCTTCGACTAGCGGGAGGGAGCGAGACCCAGTACTTC. Protein sequence: CASSLRLAGGSETQYF.

The J gene is TRBJ2-4, the V gene TRBV5-5; possibly TRBD1 or TRBD2 for D (5 bases each). Germline values: CDR1 SGHKS, CDR2 YYEKEE (reference sequence). The CDR3 has 14 residues. The V end lost 4 bases, the J end lost 8 bases, and 16 bases lay between the germline ends. The CDR3: CASSRTLVGDIQYF. The CDR3 region has the DNA TGTGCCAGCAGCCGGACGTTGGTGGGGGACATTCAGTACTTC.

This chain uses TRBV20-1 with TRBJ2-1, with TRBD2 identical over 8 bases. This CDR3 has 14 amino acids. Germline V gene sequence: CDR1 DFQATT, CDR2 SNEGSKA (reference sequence). Losses at the gene ends were 7 bases for V and 7 bases for J; bases not matched to a gene: 12. CDR3 nucleotide sequence: TGCAGTGTTCCTCGAGGGACTAGTCGGAATGAGCAGTTCTTC. Protein product: CSVPRGTSRNEQFF.

At least ten counts were recorded for this clonotype. This chain uses TRBV3-1 with TRBJ2-7; tentatively, D is TRBD1 (6 bases). Between the trimmed V and J ends, which lost 5 bases and 2 bases, there was a span of 10 bases. The CDR3 contains 13 residues. Per the germline V gene, CDR1 is LGHDT and CDR2 is YNNKEL (reference sequence). CDR3 in DNA: TGTGCCAGCAGCTTCAGGGGCACCTACGAGCAGTACTTC. This gives the protein CASSFRGTYEQYF.

In this sample, this clonotype turned up many times. The chain is built from TRBV29-1 and TRBJ1-1; 7 positions agree with TRBD1. Germline CDR1 is SQVTM and CDR2 is ANQGSEA. V lost 6 bases, J lost 4 bases, and 5 bases stayed unmatched. The CDR3 length is 12 residues. Written as DNA, the CDR3 is TGCAGCGTGAAAACAGGGGCCACTGAAGCTTTCTTT. Translation: CSVKTGATEAFF.

This clonotype was seen at least ten times. The chain links TRBV29-1 to TRBJ1-3; TRBD1 matches 7 bases. This CDR3 has 13 amino acids. The V and J ends lost 6 bases and 4 bases, in that order; junction bases with no gene match: 6. CDR1 is SQVTM, CDR2 ANQGSEA, per germline. The CDR3 spells CSVGTEVGNTIYF. CDR3 DNA sequence: TGCAGCGTCGGGACAGAGGTGGGAAACACCATATATTTT.

The rearrangement links TRBV24-1 to TRBJ2-1; TRBD1 matches at 9 bases. Germline V CDR1 and CDR2: KGHDR, SFDVKD. With 4 bases clipped from V and 3 bases from J, the junction kept 12 bases outside the gene matches. This CDR3 contains 18 residues. The CDR3 here is CATSEADRGIADYNEQFF. The DNA for the CDR3 is TGTGCCACCAGTGAAGCTGACAGGGGGATAGCGGACTACAATGAGCAGTTCTTC.

The rearrangement uses TRBV2 and TRBJ1-4, with D uncertain. The CDR3 runs 11 residues. Trimming cost V 9 bases and J 4 bases, with 6 bases left between them. Germline assignment: CDR1 SNHLY and CDR2 FYNNEI. CDR3 protein: CASLFNEKLFF. The CDR3 DNA reads TGTGCCAGTCTGTTTAATGAAAAACTGTTTTTT.

V gene TRBV20-1 combines with J gene TRBJ2-1; D gene uncertain. The germline gives CDR1 DFQATT, CDR2 SNEGSKA (reference sequence). V lost 0 bases to trimming and J lost 0 bases, with 9 bases between them. The CDR3 is made up of 15 amino acids. The CDR3 sequence is CSARDLKGSYNEQFF. The CDR3 bases are TGCAGTGCTAGAGATTTGAAGGGCTCCTACAATGAGCAGTTCTTC.

This clonotype was counted many times. The genes are TRBV9 and TRBJ1-6, with D tentatively TRBD1 (6 bases). The CDR3 has 14 residues. CDR1 and CDR2 from the germline V gene are SGDLS and YYNGEE. The V end was cut by 5 bases, the J end by 6 bases, with 12 bases between. In nucleotides, the CDR3 is TGTGCCAGCAGGTCAGGGGAGGGTAATTCACCCCTCCACTTT. Translation gives CASRSGEGNSPLHF.

In this sample, this clonotype turned up a few times. J is TRBJ1-5 and V is TRBV20-1; maybe TRBD1 (5 bases). Per germline, CDR1 DFQATT and CDR2 SNEGSKA (reference sequence). The CDR3 is made up of 15 amino acids. The V and J ends lost 2 bases and 0 bases respectively, with 11 bases between them. CDR3 nucleotides: TGCAGTGCTAGAAAAACAGGCTATAGCAATCAGCCCCAGCATTTT. Translating gives CSARKTGYSNQPQHF.

The genes are TRBV6-1 and TRBJ2-3; no clear D. Trimming shortened V by 6 bases and J by 5 bases, and 9 bases separated the two germline ends. The CDR3 is made up of 12 amino acids. Germline V gene sequence: CDR1 MNHNS, CDR2 SASEGT. The CDR3 is CASSEDGDTQYF. The DNA of the CDR3 is TGTGCCAGCAGCGAGGATGGAGATACGCAGTATTTT.

This clonotype showed up just a few times. The chain has TRBV6-1 and TRBJ2-2; TRBD2 is a possible D gene (6 bases). There are 15 residues in the CDR3. Germline-derived CDR1 and CDR2 are MNHNS and SASEGT. With 7 bases removed from V and 6 bases from J, the gap between germline ends came to 18 bases. The CDR3 spells CASKVLGGRSGELFF. DNA of the CDR3: TGTGCCAGCAAGGTCCTTGGAGGGCGGTCCGGGGAGCTGTTTTTT.

The chain joins TRBV20-1 to TRBJ1-5, with D perhaps matching TRBD1 (5 bases). The germline V and J ends were trimmed by 3 bases and 4 bases, with 10 bases remaining between them. The CDR3 length is 13 residues. The V gene's germline CDR1 is DFQATT and CDR2 SNEGSKA (reference sequence). This CDR3 reads CSASGDGNQPQHF. As DNA, the CDR3 is TGCAGTGCTAGTGGGGACGGTAATCAGCCCCAGCATTTT.